This record looks at one T cell receptor (beta chain) sequence and its context. Its antigen is not identified. The sample comes from a study of cytomegalovirus exposure and HLA in healthy donors. Broader study findings: Under in vitro conditions, a few CMV-associated chains were confirmed as specific for CMV antigens.

The V segment lost 3 bases and the J segment 6 bases; nucleotides outside the gene matches: 8. The CDR3 runs to 14 residues. CDR1 and CDR2 (germline): SGHRS, YFSETQ. Here immunoSEQ multiplex PCR was the method, and the copy in TCRdb shows in-frame clones only, minus some. The data hold around 180,000 clones, with more than 70% observed a single time. The rearrangement uses TRBV5-1 and TRBJ2-7; 8 bases are shared with TRBD1. The sequenced sample consisted of PBMCs. This clonotype was obtained from a woman aged 18-30 years in good health and CMV-seronegative. The CDR3 spells CASSSTGEVSEQYF. CDR3 nucleotides: TGCGCCAGCAGCTCGACAGGGGAGGTCTCCGAGCAGTACTTC.